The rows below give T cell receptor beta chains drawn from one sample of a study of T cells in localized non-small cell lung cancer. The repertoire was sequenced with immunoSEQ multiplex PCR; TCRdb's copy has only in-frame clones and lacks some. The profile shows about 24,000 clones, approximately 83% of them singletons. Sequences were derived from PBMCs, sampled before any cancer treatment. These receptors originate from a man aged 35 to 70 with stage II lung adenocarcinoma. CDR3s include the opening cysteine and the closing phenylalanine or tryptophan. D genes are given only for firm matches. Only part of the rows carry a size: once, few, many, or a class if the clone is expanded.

CDR3nt: TGTGCCAGCAGTATACAGGGAGGCGGCACTGAAGCTTTCTTT
CDR3aa: CASSIQGGGTEAFF
d_gene: .
v_gene: TRBV2
j_gene: TRBJ1-1
abundance: .
len: 14

CDR3nt: TGTGCCAGCAGTGAACAGAACTATGGCTACACCTTC
CDR3aa: CASSEQNYGYTF
d_gene: .
v_gene: TRBV2
j_gene: TRBJ1-2
abundance: few
len: 12

CDR3nt: TGTGCCAGCAGCCCCGGGGGAGAAATACATGGCTACACCTTC
CDR3aa: CASSPGGEIHGYTF
d_gene: .
v_gene: TRBV16
j_gene: TRBJ1-2
abundance: .
len: 14

CDR3nt: TGTGCCAGCAGCAGTCCCGGGGGCCCCCTCGACAATGAGCAGTTCTTC
CDR3aa: CASSSPGGPLDNEQFF
d_gene: .
v_gene: TRBV7-3
j_gene: TRBJ2-1
abundance: .
len: 16

CDR3nt: TGCAGCGTTGAGGTCTCAGAGGATGGCTACACCTTC
CDR3aa: CSVEVSEDGYTF
d_gene: .
v_gene: TRBV29-1
j_gene: TRBJ1-2
abundance: once
len: 12

CDR3nt: TGCGCCAGCAGCCAGATTGAAGTCCGCAATGAGCAGTTCTTC
CDR3aa: CASSQIEVRNEQFF
d_gene: .
v_gene: TRBV5-1
j_gene: TRBJ2-1
abundance: .
len: 14

CDR3nt: TGTGCCAGCAGCCCCCACGGGGACAATGAGCAGTTCTTC
CDR3aa: CASSPHGDNEQFF
d_gene: .
v_gene: TRBV9
j_gene: TRBJ2-1
abundance: .
len: 13

CDR3nt: TGTGCCAGCAGCTTACACAGGGACCAACACCGGGGAGCTGTTTTT
CDR3aa: CASSLHRDQHRGAVF
d_gene: .
v_gene: TRBV5-6
j_gene: TRBJ2-2
abundance: .
len: 15

CDR3nt: TGCGCCAGCATGGAAGGAACCTACTCTGGAAACACCATATATTTT
CDR3aa: CASMEGTYSGNTIYF
d_gene: .
v_gene: TRBV5-1
j_gene: TRBJ1-3
abundance: .
len: 15

CDR3nt: TGTGCCAGCAGCTTAGTCGGGAGGGATCAGTACTTC
CDR3aa: CASSLVGRDQYF
d_gene: TRBD2
v_gene: TRBV7-6
j_gene: TRBJ2-7
abundance: few
len: 12

CDR3nt: TGTGCCAGCAGACCCGGACTTGTCACCGGGGAGCTGTTTTTT
CDR3aa: CASRPGLVTGELFF
d_gene: .
v_gene: TRBV6-5
j_gene: TRBJ2-2
abundance: once
len: 14

CDR3nt: TGCGCCAGCAGATGGGACGTCTCTGGGGCCAACGTCCTGACTTTC
CDR3aa: CASRWDVSGANVLTF
d_gene: .
v_gene: TRBV5-1
j_gene: TRBJ2-6
abundance: few
len: 15

CDR3nt: TGTGCCAGTAGTAGTGCTTCCGCTCCGACAGATACGCAGTATTTT
CDR3aa: CASSSASAPTDTQYF
d_gene: .
v_gene: TRBV19
j_gene: TRBJ2-3
abundance: few
len: 15

CDR3nt: TGTGCCTGGATGTTTAGCGGGAGCACAGATACGCAGTATTTT
CDR3aa: CAWMFSGSTDTQYF
d_gene: TRBD2
v_gene: TRBV30
j_gene: TRBJ2-3
abundance: .
len: 14

CDR3nt: TGTGCCAGCCGGGGACAGGCTTTAGCTAACTATGGCTACACCTTC
CDR3aa: CASRGQALANYGYTF
d_gene: TRBD1
v_gene: TRBV6-4
j_gene: TRBJ1-2
abundance: .
len: 15

CDR3nt: TGTGCCAGCAGCTTAGAGAAGGGGATCTATGGCTACACCTTC
CDR3aa: CASSLEKGIYGYTF
d_gene: .
v_gene: TRBV7-9
j_gene: TRBJ1-2
abundance: few
len: 14

CDR3nt: TGCGCCAGCAGCCACGGGGGACTAGGGATTAACACCGGGGAGCTGTTTTTT
CDR3aa: CASSHGGLGINTGELFF
d_gene: TRBD2
v_gene: TRBV4-1
j_gene: TRBJ2-2
abundance: few
len: 17

CDR3nt: TGCAGCGTTGTCCAACAAGAGACCCAGTACTTC
CDR3aa: CSVVQQETQYF
d_gene: .
v_gene: TRBV29-1
j_gene: TRBJ2-5
abundance: .
len: 11

CDR3nt: TGTGCCAGCAGCTTAAGTGCAACTAATGAAAAACTGTTTTTT
CDR3aa: CASSLSATNEKLFF
d_gene: .
v_gene: TRBV7-9
j_gene: TRBJ1-4
abundance: .
len: 14

CDR3nt: TGTGCCATTAACAGTGCAACTAATGAAAAACTGTTTTTT
CDR3aa: CAINSATNEKLFF
d_gene: .
v_gene: TRBV2
j_gene: TRBJ1-4
abundance: .
len: 13

CDR3nt: TGTGCCAGCAGCTTAGGGTTAGCGGGGACATACTACGAGCAGTACTTC
CDR3aa: CASSLGLAGTYYEQYF
d_gene: TRBD2
v_gene: TRBV11-2
j_gene: TRBJ2-7
abundance: .
len: 16

CDR3nt: TGTGCCAGCAGCTTGTCCCAGGGTGGGGTCTATGGCTACACCTTC
CDR3aa: CASSLSQGGVYGYTF
d_gene: .
v_gene: TRBV7-2
j_gene: TRBJ1-2
abundance: .
len: 15

CDR3nt: TGTGCCAGCAGCTTGGGCGGTGGGGGGCGGACTGAAGCTTTCTTT
CDR3aa: CASSLGGGGRTEAFF
d_gene: .
v_gene: TRBV5-4
j_gene: TRBJ1-1
abundance: few
len: 15

CDR3nt: TGCAGCGGCGGACAGGCGGCCGGGGAGCTGTTTTTT
CDR3aa: CSGGQAAGELFF
d_gene: TRBD1
v_gene: TRBV29-1
j_gene: TRBJ2-2
abundance: .
len: 12

CDR3nt: TGTGCCAGCAGCTTAGTCGCTACGAACACTGAAGCTTTCTTT
CDR3aa: CASSLVATNTEAFF
d_gene: .
v_gene: TRBV5-5
j_gene: TRBJ1-1
abundance: .
len: 14

CDR3nt: TGTGCCAGCAGCTCCAGTCGACAGGGACTTAATGAAAAACTGTTTTTT
CDR3aa: CASSSSRQGLNEKLFF
d_gene: TRBD1
v_gene: TRBV13
j_gene: TRBJ1-4
abundance: .
len: 16

CDR3nt: TGTGCCAGCAGTCGGGACCCCGTCAGAGAGCAGTACTTC
CDR3aa: CASSRDPVREQYF
d_gene: .
v_gene: TRBV6-5
j_gene: TRBJ2-7
abundance: .
len: 13

CDR3nt: TGTGCCAGTAGTATATCGGTGAACACTGAAGCTTTCTTT
CDR3aa: CASSISVNTEAFF
d_gene: .
v_gene: TRBV19
j_gene: TRBJ1-1
abundance: .
len: 13

CDR3nt: TGTGCCAGCACCCGGGGAGGTTCCTACGAGCAGTACTTC
CDR3aa: CASTRGGSYEQYF
d_gene: .
v_gene: TRBV6-1
j_gene: TRBJ2-7
abundance: few
len: 13

CDR3nt: TGTGCCAGCAGCCAGTCCCGGGACAGCTACAATGAGCAGTTCTTC
CDR3aa: CASSQSRDSYNEQFF
d_gene: TRBD1
v_gene: TRBV7-3
j_gene: TRBJ2-1
abundance: .
len: 15

CDR3nt: TGTGCCAGTAGCGCGGGGGCAGGTCAGCCCCAGCATTTT
CDR3aa: CASSAGAGQPQHF
d_gene: .
v_gene: TRBV19
j_gene: TRBJ1-5
abundance: .
len: 13

CDR3nt: TGCGCCAGCAGCTTGGATCCAGGGGGTGGCGGGGAGCTGTTTTTT
CDR3aa: CASSLDPGGGGELFF
d_gene: TRBD1
v_gene: TRBV5-1
j_gene: TRBJ2-2
abundance: .
len: 15

CDR3nt: TGTGCCAGCAGCGTAGGCGGGGGGCTCTCCTACGAGCAGTACTTC
CDR3aa: CASSVGGGLSYEQYF
d_gene: TRBD2
v_gene: TRBV9
j_gene: TRBJ2-7
abundance: .
len: 15

CDR3nt: TGTGCCAGCAGCCCACCCGACAGAGGATATGGCTACACCTTC
CDR3aa: CASSPPDRGYGYTF
d_gene: .
v_gene: TRBV7-9
j_gene: TRBJ1-2
abundance: .
len: 14

CDR3nt: TGTGCCAGCAGCTTAGTTCAGGGGCAAGTGACTAATGAAAAACTGTTTTTT
CDR3aa: CASSLVQGQVTNEKLFF
d_gene: .
v_gene: TRBV7-2
j_gene: TRBJ1-4
abundance: .
len: 17

CDR3nt: TGTGCCAGCAGCCTCACTATAGAGACCCAGTACTTC
CDR3aa: CASSLTIETQYF
d_gene: .
v_gene: TRBV5-8
j_gene: TRBJ2-5
abundance: .
len: 12

CDR3nt: TGCGCCAGCAGCCGGGACCACAGCACAGATACGCAGTATTTT
CDR3aa: CASSRDHSTDTQYF
d_gene: .
v_gene: TRBV5-1
j_gene: TRBJ2-3
abundance: .
len: 14

CDR3nt: TGTGCCAGCAGTGAGGGGCTTACACCAAGCAATCAGCCCCAGCATTTT
CDR3aa: CASSEGLTPSNQPQHF
d_gene: .
v_gene: TRBV2
j_gene: TRBJ1-5
abundance: once
len: 16

CDR3nt: TGTGCCAGCAGCCTCATCAGCGTGGGGGCCAGCGGCGATGAGCAGTTCTTC
CDR3aa: CASSLISVGASGDEQFF
d_gene: .
v_gene: TRBV7-2
j_gene: TRBJ2-1
abundance: .
len: 17

CDR3nt: TGTGCCAGCAGCTTATTAGTCCTCGCGGGGGGCTACACCTTC
CDR3aa: CASSLLVLAGGYTF
d_gene: .
v_gene: TRBV7-9
j_gene: TRBJ1-2
abundance: .
len: 14

CDR3nt: TGTGCCAGCAGCTGGGCCCTGAACACTGAAGCTTTCTTT
CDR3aa: CASSWALNTEAFF
d_gene: .
v_gene: TRBV5-5
j_gene: TRBJ1-1
abundance: .
len: 13

CDR3nt: TGTGCCAGCAGTTTCGGGACAGGGGCGCCCGCCACTGAAGCTTTCTTT
CDR3aa: CASSFGTGAPATEAFF
d_gene: TRBD1
v_gene: TRBV27
j_gene: TRBJ1-1
abundance: .
len: 16

CDR3nt: TGCAGCGGCCAGGGGGCAGATACGCAGTATTTT
CDR3aa: CSGQGADTQYF
d_gene: TRBD1
v_gene: TRBV29-1
j_gene: TRBJ2-3
abundance: .
len: 11

CDR3nt: TGCGCCAGCAGCGCCGCGGGACTAGCGGGCGGTGAGCAGTTCTTC
CDR3aa: CASSAAGLAGGEQFF
d_gene: TRBD2
v_gene: TRBV5-1
j_gene: TRBJ2-1
abundance: .
len: 15

CDR3nt: TGCGCCAGCAGCTGGACAGTCCGGGTTGGTTATGGCTACACCTTC
CDR3aa: CASSWTVRVGYGYTF
d_gene: .
v_gene: TRBV5-1
j_gene: TRBJ1-2
abundance: .
len: 15

CDR3nt: TGTGCCAGTAGCACCCCAAGAGGGGGGCGGCCTGAAGCTTTCTTT
CDR3aa: CASSTPRGGRPEAFF
d_gene: .
v_gene: TRBV19
j_gene: TRBJ1-1
abundance: few
len: 15

CDR3nt: TGTGCCATCAGCGGGACAGGGGCGAACAATGAGCAGTTCTTC
CDR3aa: CAISGTGANNEQFF
d_gene: TRBD1
v_gene: TRBV10-3
j_gene: TRBJ2-1
abundance: .
len: 14

CDR3nt: TGTGCCAGCAGCTTGGTTTCCGATTCAGATACGCAGTATTTT
CDR3aa: CASSLVSDSDTQYF
d_gene: .
v_gene: TRBV5-6
j_gene: TRBJ2-3
abundance: once
len: 14

CDR3nt: TGTGCCAGTAGTGGTCAACGGCCGGGAATCTCTGGAAACACCATATATTTT
CDR3aa: CASSGQRPGISGNTIYF
d_gene: .
v_gene: TRBV19
j_gene: TRBJ1-3
abundance: .
len: 17

CDR3nt: TGTGCCAGCAGCTCCCGGGACAGGGGAGTTGCAGATACGCAGTATTTT
CDR3aa: CASSSRDRGVADTQYF
d_gene: TRBD1
v_gene: TRBV11-3
j_gene: TRBJ2-3
abundance: .
len: 16

CDR3nt: TGTGCCAGCACTTGGCCCGGGGAGCCCCAGCATTTT
CDR3aa: CASTWPGEPQHF
d_gene: .
v_gene: TRBV2
j_gene: TRBJ1-5
abundance: few
len: 12

CDR3nt: TGTGCCATCAGTGAGTCCGGAGGGTCGGATGAAAAACTGTTTTTT
CDR3aa: CAISESGGSDEKLFF
d_gene: .
v_gene: TRBV10-3
j_gene: TRBJ1-4
abundance: once
len: 15

CDR3nt: TGTGCCAGCAGTTACACAGGGCGGAGGTTGTTCACTGAAGCTTTCTTT
CDR3aa: CASSYTGRRLFTEAFF
d_gene: .
v_gene: TRBV6-5
j_gene: TRBJ1-1
abundance: .
len: 16

CDR3nt: TGTGCCAGTAGTGTTAGCGGAGAGACCCAGTACTTC
CDR3aa: CASSVSGETQYF
d_gene: .
v_gene: TRBV19
j_gene: TRBJ2-5
abundance: .
len: 12

CDR3nt: TGTGCCAGCAGCGTTGGGACAGCTAGCAATCAGCCCCAGCATTTT
CDR3aa: CASSVGTASNQPQHF
d_gene: TRBD1
v_gene: TRBV2
j_gene: TRBJ1-5
abundance: .
len: 15

CDR3nt: TGTGCCAGCAGCCGAGACAGGACGAGTACTTTCTTT
CDR3aa: CASSRDRTSTFF
d_gene: .
v_gene: TRBV7-9
j_gene: TRBJ1-1
abundance: .
len: 12

CDR3nt: TGTGCCAGCAGCTTCAAACAGGGGGCATTGGCTCCTGACTATGGCTACACCTTC
CDR3aa: CASSFKQGALAPDYGYTF
d_gene: TRBD1
v_gene: TRBV27
j_gene: TRBJ1-2
abundance: .
len: 18

CDR3nt: TGTGCCAGCAGCTCCGGACTCATCTACGAGCAGTACTTC
CDR3aa: CASSSGLIYEQYF
d_gene: .
v_gene: TRBV7-2
j_gene: TRBJ2-7
abundance: .
len: 13

CDR3nt: TGTGCCAGCACCGGACAGGGATCAGCCCACTCTGGAAACACCATATATTTT
CDR3aa: CASTGQGSAHSGNTIYF
d_gene: TRBD1
v_gene: TRBV11-2
j_gene: TRBJ1-3
abundance: .
len: 17

CDR3nt: TGTGCCAGCAGCGCGGGACAGGGGATATCCGGGGCCAACGTCCTGACTTTC
CDR3aa: CASSAGQGISGANVLTF
d_gene: TRBD1
v_gene: TRBV9
j_gene: TRBJ2-6
abundance: few
len: 17